The clone carrying this T cell receptor (beta chain) was detected once. The antigen remains unidentified. The source of the sample is a study of OX40 agonist ivuxolimab in advanced cancers. The wider study: It was ivuxolimab, an agonistic anti-OX40 (CD134) antibody, that patients were treated with. Enrolled patients in dose escalation had cancers that were hepatocellular carcinoma, melanoma, renal cell or head and neck cancer.

Whole-study findings and limits: Clonal expansion among partial responders at 0.1-3.0 mg/kg ranked near the lowest.

Germline V gives CDR1 SGHTA, CDR2 FQGNSA. Trimming shortened V by 5 bases and J by 9 bases, and 17 bases separated the two germline ends. The length of the CDR3 is 13 residues. Produced via immunoSEQ multiplex PCR; TCRdb's table is partial and in-frame only. Among around 88,000 clones listed, approximately 90% were seen once. This chain joins TRBV7-2 and TRBJ2-7; D is tentatively TRBD1 or TRBD2 (5 bases each). This TCR was sampled from an adult with an advanced solid tumor such as melanoma, head and neck, liver or kidney cancer. The sequencing used CD4+ or CD8+ T cells sorted from blood, collected in a trial of the OX40 agonist ivuxolimab. The CDR3 DNA sequence: TGTGCCAGCAGCGCTCGGGGCAGTACGGCGCAGTACTTC. Amino acid sequence: CASSARGSTAQYF.